The rows below give T cell receptor beta chains drawn from one sample of a study of blood T cell repertoires in COVID-19. Measured with immunoSEQ multiplex PCR; TCRdb has only the in-frame clones, and not every one. The data show about 190,000 clones, 70% to 85% seen once. The material sequenced was PBMCs or T cells enriched from blood (not recorded which). The origin of the receptors is a woman younger than 45 who had recovered from COVID-19. Both conserved end residues are trimmed from each CDR3.

TRBV23-1	TRBJ1-3	ASSRGDRGDTIY
TRBV6-6	TRBJ1-1	ASSRLPGRFEAF
TRBV9	TRBJ1-1	ASSRQGGNTEAF
TRBV2	TRBJ2-1	ASNRLADNEQF
TRBV5-1	TRBJ2-2	ASSSLVPGELF
TRBV6-4	TRBJ1-2	ASSEQGASGYT
TRBV5-1	TRBJ1-4	ASSPYRRVDEKLF
TRBV2	TRBJ2-5	ASTSGETQY
TRBV7-3	TRBJ1-2	ASSLNQGTGYT
TRBV12-3/TRBV12-4	TRBJ1-1	ASRTGTAIGAF
TRBV28	TRBJ2-7	ASSLSDRGEQY
TRBV28	TRBJ2-3	ASSFGPGRATDTQY
TRBV19	TRBJ2-1	ATRGLGYNEQF
TRBV13	TRBJ2-3	ASSRTGSGTDTQY
TRBV15	TRBJ2-1	ATSRGGMTGGNNEQF
TRBV19	TRBJ1-1	ASTQDGGTEAF
TRBV30	TRBJ1-4	AWEGQSNEKLF
TRBV28	TRBJ1-6	ASSLFPLNSPLH
TRBV29-1	TRBJ1-3	SVTDRGPSRSGNTIY
TRBV28	TRBJ2-1	ASSQNEQF
TRBV3-1/TRBV3-2	TRBJ2-2	ASSHLAGGRTGELF
TRBV2	TRBJ1-6	ASSETPGAMSYNSPLH
TRBV10-3	TRBJ2-7	AIRTTGDRGEQY
TRBV18	TRBJ1-3	ASSPPTGTGARGNTIY
TRBV28	TRBJ1-2	ASSLLVGQGAYGYT
TRBV28	TRBJ1-3	ASSSTAHSGNTIY
TRBV11-2	TRBJ2-1	ASSLARGFHEQF
TRBV6-4	TRBJ1-3	ASSDSSPDTGNTIY